What follows describes a single T cell receptor (beta chain). Its target is unknown. 13 Jbeta primers and 60 Vbeta primers were used for the PCR. Method: immunoSEQ multiplex PCR; TCRdb's copy keeps in-frame clones and lacks some. The sample contains about 150,000 clones, roughly 80% of which appear only once. The data are from a study of cytomegalovirus exposure and HLA in healthy donors. Study-wide points: Later analysis identified a missense DCLRE1C variant that was linked to TCR beta V- and J-gene trimming.

V gave up 3 bases and J gave up 3 bases, with 11 bases separating them. Germline V gene sequence: CDR1 SGHTA, CDR2 FQGTGA. The CDR3 runs to 14 residues. The receptor was isolated from a woman between 40 and 55 years old in good health and CMV-seropositive. Material: PBMCs. The V gene is TRBV7-3, the J gene TRBJ1-1; D unclear. CDR3 loop: CASSLTDGDTEAFF. The CDR3 region has the DNA TGTGCCAGCAGCTTGACCGACGGAGACACTGAAGCTTTCTTT.